This entry concerns a single T cell receptor beta chain. Then a second PCR, running about 6 to 12 cycles, was carried out with a sample-barcoded 5' primer and a J-beta primer mix. One entry per CDR3 protein, called by TCRdb with MiXCR from the 5' RACE reads. The sample includes about 640,000 distinct CDR3 sequences, approximately 59% seen only once; the top ten take 30% to 40%. Looked up from germline, CDR1 is SEHNR and CDR2 is FQNEAQ (reference sequence). CDR3 length: 15 residues. V dropped 3 bases and J dropped 8 bases, with 17 bases sitting between them. This entry is derived from a study of blood T cells in healthy people across ages.

The sample comprised blood. The chain joins TRBV7-9 to TRBJ2-4; D is possibly TRBD2 (6 bases). The TCR was taken from a man aged 60-69 years in good health. CDR3 in DNA: TGTGCCAGCAGCTTGATTGGCGGGGATTTAGACATTCAGTACTTC. Protein: CASSLIGGDLDIQYF.